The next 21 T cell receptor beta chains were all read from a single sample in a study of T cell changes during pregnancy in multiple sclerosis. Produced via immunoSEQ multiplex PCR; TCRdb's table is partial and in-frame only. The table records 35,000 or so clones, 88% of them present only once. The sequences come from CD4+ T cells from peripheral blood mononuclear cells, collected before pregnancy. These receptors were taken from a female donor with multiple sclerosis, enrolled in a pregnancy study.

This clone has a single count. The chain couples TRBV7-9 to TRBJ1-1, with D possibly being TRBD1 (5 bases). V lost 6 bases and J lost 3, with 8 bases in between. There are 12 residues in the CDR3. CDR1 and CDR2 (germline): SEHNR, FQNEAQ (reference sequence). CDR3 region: CASSEGDTEAFF. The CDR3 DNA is TGTGCCAGCAGTGAAGGGGACACTGAAGCTTTCTTT.

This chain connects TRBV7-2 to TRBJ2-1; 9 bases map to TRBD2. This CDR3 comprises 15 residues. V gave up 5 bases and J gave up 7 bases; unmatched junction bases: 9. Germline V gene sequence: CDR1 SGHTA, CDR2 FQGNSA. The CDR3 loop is CASSPGTSRLNEQFF. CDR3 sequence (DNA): TGTGCCAGCAGCCCCGGGACTAGCAGACTTAATGAGCAGTTCTTC.

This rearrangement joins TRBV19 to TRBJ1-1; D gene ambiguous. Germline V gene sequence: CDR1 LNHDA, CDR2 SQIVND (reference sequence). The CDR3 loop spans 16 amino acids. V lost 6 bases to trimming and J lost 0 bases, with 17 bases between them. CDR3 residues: CASRLKALAVNTEAFF. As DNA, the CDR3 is TGTGCCAGTAGGTTGAAAGCCCTAGCGGTGAACACTGAAGCTTTCTTT.

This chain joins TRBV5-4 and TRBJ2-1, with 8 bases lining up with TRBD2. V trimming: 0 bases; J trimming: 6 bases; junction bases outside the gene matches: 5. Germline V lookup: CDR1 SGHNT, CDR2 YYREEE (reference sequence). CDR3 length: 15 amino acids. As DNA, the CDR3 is TGTGCCAGCAGCTTGGTCGCGGGAGGTCCCAATGAGCAGTTCTTC. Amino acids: CASSLVAGGPNEQFF. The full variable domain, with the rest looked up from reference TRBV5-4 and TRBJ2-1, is ETGVTQSPTHLIKTRGQQVTLRCSSQSGHNTVSWYQQALGQGPQFIFQYYREEENGRGNFPPRFSGLQFPNYSSELNVNALELDDSALYLCASSLVAGGPNEQFFGPGTRLTVL.

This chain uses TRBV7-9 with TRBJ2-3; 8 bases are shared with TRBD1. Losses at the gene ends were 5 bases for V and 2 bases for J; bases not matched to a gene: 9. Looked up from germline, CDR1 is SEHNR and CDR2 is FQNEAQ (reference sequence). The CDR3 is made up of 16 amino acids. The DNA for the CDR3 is TGTGCCAGCAGCGTAGGGACAGGAGACTCCACAGATACGCAGTATTTT. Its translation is CASSVGTGDSTDTQYF.

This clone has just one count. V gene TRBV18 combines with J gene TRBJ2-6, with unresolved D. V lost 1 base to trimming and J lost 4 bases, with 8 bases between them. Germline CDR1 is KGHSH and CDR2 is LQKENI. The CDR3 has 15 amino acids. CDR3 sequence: CASSPQQKGANVLTF. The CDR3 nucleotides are TGTGCCAGCTCACCACAACAGAAAGGGGCCAACGTCCTGACTTTC.

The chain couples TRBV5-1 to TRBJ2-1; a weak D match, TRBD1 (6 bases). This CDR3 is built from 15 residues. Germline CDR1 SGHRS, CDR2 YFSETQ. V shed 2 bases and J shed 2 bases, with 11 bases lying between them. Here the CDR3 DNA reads TGCGCCAGCAGCTTTACAGGGCTCACCTACAATGAGCAGTTCTTC. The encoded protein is CASSFTGLTYNEQFF.

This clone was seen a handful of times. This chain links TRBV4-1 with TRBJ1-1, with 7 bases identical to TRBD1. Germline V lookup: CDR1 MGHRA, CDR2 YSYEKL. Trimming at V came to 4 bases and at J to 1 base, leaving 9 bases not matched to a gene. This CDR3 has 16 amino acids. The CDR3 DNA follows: TGCGCCAGCAGCCCGCCGTTGGGACAGCCGAACACTGAAGCTTTCTTT. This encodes CASSPPLGQPNTEAFF.

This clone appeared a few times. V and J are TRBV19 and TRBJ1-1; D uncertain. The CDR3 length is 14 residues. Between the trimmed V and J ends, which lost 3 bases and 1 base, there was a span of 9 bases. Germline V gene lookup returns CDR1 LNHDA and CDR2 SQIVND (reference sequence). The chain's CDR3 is CASSIRGPNTEAFF. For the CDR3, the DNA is TGTGCCAGTAGTATCCGAGGGCCGAACACTGAAGCTTTCTTT.

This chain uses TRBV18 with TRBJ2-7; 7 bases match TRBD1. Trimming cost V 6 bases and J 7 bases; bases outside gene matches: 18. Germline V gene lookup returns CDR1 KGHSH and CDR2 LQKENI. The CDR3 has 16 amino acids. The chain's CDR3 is CASSMILQGPLGEQYF. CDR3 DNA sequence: TGTGCCAGCTCCATGATACTACAGGGGCCCTTAGGGGAGCAGTACTTC.

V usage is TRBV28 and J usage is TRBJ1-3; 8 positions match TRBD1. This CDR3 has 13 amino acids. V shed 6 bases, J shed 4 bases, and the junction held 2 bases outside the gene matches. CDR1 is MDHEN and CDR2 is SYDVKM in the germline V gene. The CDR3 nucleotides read TGTGCCAGCAGGACAGGGGCAGGAAACACCATATATTTT. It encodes CASRTGAGNTIYF.

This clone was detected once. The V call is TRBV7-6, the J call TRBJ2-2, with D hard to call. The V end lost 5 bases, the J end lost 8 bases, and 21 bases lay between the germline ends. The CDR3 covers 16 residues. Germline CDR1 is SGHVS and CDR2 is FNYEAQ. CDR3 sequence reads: CASSPRVVGFGGELFF. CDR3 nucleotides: TGTGCCAGCAGCCCCCGAGTCGTCGGGTTCGGGGGGGAGCTGTTTTTT.

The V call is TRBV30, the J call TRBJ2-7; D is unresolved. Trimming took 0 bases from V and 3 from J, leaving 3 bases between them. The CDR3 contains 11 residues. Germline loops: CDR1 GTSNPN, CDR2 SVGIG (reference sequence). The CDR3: CAWSVSYEQYF. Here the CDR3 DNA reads TGTGCCTGGAGTGTTAGCTACGAGCAGTACTTC.

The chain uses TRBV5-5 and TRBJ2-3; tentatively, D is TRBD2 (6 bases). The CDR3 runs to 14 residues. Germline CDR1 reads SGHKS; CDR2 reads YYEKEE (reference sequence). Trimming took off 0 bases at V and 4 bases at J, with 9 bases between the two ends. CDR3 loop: CASSLEWGADTQYF. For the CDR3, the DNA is TGTGCCAGCAGCTTGGAGTGGGGGGCAGATACGCAGTATTTT.

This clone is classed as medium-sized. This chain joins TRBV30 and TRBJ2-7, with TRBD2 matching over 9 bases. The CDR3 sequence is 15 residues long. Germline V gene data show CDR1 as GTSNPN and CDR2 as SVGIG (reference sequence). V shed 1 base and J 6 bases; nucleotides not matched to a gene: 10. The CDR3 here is CAWSGRGGSGSEQYF. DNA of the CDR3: TGTGCCTGGAGTGGGAGGGGGGGTAGCGGGAGCGAGCAGTACTTC.

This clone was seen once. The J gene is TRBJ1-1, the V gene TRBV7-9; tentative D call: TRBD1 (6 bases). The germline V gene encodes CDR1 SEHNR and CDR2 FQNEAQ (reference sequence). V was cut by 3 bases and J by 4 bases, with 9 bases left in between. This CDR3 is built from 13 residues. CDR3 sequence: CASSFWDTTEAFF. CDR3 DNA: TGTGCCAGCAGCTTTTGGGACACCACTGAAGCTTTCTTT.

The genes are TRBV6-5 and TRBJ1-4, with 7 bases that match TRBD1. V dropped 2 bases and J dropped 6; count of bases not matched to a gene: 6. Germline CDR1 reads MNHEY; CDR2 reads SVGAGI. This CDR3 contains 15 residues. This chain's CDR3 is CASSYRRQGYEKLFF. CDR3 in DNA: TGTGCCAGCAGTTACCGCAGACAGGGCTATGAAAAACTGTTTTTT.

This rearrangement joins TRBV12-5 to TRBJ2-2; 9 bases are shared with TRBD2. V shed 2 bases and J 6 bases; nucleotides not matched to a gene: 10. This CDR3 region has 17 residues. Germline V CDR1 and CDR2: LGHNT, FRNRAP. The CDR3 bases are TGTGCTAGTGGTTTGACCGGTGGCGGGAGGGCCCCCGGGGAGCTGTTTTTT. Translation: CASGLTGGGRAPGELFF.

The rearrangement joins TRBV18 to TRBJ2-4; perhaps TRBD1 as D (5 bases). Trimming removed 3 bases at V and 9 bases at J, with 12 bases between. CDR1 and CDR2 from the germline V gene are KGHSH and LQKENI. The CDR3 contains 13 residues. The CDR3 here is CASSPTDTSIQYF. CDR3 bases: TGTGCCAGCTCACCTACGGACACGAGCATTCAGTACTTC.

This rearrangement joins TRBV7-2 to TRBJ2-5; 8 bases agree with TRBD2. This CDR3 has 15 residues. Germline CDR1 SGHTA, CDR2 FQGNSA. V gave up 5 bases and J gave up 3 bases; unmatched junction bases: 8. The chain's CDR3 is CASSLYGAGEETQYF. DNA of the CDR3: TGTGCCAGCAGCCTCTACGGAGCGGGAGAAGAGACCCAGTACTTC. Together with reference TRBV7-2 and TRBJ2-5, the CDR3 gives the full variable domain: GAGVSQSPSNKVTEKGKDVELRCDPISGHTALYWYRQSLGQGLEFLIYFQGNSAPDKSGLPSDRFSAERTGGSVSTLTIQRTQQEDSAVYLCASSLYGAGEETQYFGPGTRLLVL.

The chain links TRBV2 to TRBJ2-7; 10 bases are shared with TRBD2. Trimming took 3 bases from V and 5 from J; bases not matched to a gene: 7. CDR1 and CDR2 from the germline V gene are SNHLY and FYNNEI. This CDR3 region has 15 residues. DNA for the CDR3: TGTGCCAGCAGTGAGCTTCTAGCGGGAGAGAACGAGCAGTACTTC. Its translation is CASSELLAGENEQYF.